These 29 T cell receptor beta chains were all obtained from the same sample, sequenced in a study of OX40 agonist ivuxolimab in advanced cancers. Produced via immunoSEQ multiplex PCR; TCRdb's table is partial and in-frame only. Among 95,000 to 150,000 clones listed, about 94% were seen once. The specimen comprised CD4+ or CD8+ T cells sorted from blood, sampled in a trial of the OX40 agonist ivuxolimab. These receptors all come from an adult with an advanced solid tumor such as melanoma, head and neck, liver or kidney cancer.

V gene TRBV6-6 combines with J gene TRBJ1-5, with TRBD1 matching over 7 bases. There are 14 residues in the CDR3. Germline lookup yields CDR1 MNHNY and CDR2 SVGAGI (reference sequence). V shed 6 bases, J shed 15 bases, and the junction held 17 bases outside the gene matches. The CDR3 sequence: CASRPRTGDARMHF. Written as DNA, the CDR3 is TGTGCCAGCAGACCCAGAACAGGGGACGCCCGGATGCATTTT.

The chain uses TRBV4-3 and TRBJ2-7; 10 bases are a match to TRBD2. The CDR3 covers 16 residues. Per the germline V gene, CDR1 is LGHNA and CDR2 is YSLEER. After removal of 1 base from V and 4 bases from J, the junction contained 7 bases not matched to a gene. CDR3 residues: CASSQVLAGVRYEQYF. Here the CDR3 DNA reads TGCGCCAGCAGCCAAGTCCTAGCGGGAGTGAGGTACGAGCAGTACTTC.

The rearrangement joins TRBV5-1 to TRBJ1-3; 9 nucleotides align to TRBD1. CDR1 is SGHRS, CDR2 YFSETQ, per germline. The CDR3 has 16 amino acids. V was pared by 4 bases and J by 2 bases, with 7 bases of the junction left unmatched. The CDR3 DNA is TGCGCCAGCAGCCAGGACAGGGGCAAACCTGGAAACACCATATATTTT. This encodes CASSQDRGKPGNTIYF.

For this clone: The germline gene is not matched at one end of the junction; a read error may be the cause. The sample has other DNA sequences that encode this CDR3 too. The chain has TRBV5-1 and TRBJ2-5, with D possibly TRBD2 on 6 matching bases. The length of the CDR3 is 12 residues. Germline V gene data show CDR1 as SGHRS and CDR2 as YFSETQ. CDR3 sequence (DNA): TGCGCCAGCAGCCCGGAGGGAGAGACTCAGTACTTC. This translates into CASSPEGETQYF.

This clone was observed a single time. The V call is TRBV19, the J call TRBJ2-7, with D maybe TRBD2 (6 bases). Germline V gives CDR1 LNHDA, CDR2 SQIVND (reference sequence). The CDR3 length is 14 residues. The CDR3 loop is CASGPGLTPYEQYF. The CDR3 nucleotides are TGTGCTTCCGGACCGGGACTTACTCCTTACGAGCAGTACTTC. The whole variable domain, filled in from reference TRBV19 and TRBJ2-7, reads DGGITQSPKYLFRKEGQNVTLSCEQNLNHDAMYWYRQDPGQGLRLIYYSQIVNDFQKGDIAEGYSVSREKKESFPLTVTSAQKNPTAFYLCASGPGLTPYEQYFGPGTRLTVT.

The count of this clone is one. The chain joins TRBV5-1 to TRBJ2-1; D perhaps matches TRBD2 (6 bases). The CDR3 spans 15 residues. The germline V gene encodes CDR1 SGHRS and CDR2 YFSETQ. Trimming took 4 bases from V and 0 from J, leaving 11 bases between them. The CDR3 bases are TGCGCCAGCAGCCGGGACGGGAGCTCCTACAATGAGCAGTTCTTC. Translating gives CASSRDGSSYNEQFF.

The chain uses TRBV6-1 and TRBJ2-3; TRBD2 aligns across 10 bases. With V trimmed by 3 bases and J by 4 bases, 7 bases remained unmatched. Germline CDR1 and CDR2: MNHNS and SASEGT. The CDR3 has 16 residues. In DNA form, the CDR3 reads TGTGCCAGCAGTGATCCTAGCGGGAGTAGGGCAGATACGCAGTATTTT. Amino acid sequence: CASSDPSGSRADTQYF.

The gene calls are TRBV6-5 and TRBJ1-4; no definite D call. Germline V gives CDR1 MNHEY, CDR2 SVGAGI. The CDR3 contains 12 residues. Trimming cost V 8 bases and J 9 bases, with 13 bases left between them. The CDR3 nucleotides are TGTGCCAGCCGGGATCCGGATAAAAAACTGTTTTTT. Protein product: CASRDPDKKLFF.

The CDR3 DNA reads as TGTGCCAGTAGTATTGGCCATCGGGACGAGCAGTACTTC. Translating it yields CASSIGHRDEQYF. The V call is TRBV19, the J call TRBJ2-7; D call uncertain. The length of the CDR3 is 13 residues. Trimming took 3 bases from V and 5 from J, leaving 11 bases between them. The germline CDR1 and CDR2 sequences are LNHDA and SQIVND (reference sequence).

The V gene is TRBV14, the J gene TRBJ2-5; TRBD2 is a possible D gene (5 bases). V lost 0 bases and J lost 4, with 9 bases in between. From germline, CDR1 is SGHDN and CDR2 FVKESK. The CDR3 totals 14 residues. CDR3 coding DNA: TGTGCCAGCAGCCAAGATATGGGAGCAGAGACCCAGTACTTC. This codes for CASSQDMGAETQYF.

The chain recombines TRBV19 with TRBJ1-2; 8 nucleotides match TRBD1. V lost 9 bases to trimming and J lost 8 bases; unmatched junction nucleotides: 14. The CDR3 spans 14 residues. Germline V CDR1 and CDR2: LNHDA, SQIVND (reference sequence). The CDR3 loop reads CASNDRGGDYGYTF. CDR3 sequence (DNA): TGTGCCAGCAATGACAGGGGCGGTGATTACGGCTACACCTTC. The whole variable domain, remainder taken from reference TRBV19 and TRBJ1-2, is DGGITQSPKYLFRKEGQNVTLSCEQNLNHDAMYWYRQDPGQGLRLIYYSQIVNDFQKGDIAEGYSVSREKKESFPLTVTSAQKNPTAFYLCASNDRGGDYGYTFGSGTRLTVV.

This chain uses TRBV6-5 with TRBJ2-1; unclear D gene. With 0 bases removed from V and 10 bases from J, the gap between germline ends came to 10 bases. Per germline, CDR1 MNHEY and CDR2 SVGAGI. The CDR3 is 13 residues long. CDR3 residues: CASSYSSPLEQFF. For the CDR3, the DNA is TGTGCCAGCAGTTACTCTAGCCCCTTGGAGCAGTTCTTC.

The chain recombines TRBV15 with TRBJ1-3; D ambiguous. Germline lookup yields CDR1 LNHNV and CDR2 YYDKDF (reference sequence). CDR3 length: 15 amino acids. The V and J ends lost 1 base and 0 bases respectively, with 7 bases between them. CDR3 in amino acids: CATSRVLGSGNTIYF. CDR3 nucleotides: TGTGCCACCAGCAGAGTTCTGGGCTCTGGAAACACCATATATTTT.

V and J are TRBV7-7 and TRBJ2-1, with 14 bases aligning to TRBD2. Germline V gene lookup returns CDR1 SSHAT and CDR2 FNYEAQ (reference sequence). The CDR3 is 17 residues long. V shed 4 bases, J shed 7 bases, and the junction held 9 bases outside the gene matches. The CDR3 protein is CASSYSGGLAGVNEQFF. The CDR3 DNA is TGTGCCAGCAGCTACTCAGGGGGACTAGCGGGAGTAAATGAGCAGTTCTTC.

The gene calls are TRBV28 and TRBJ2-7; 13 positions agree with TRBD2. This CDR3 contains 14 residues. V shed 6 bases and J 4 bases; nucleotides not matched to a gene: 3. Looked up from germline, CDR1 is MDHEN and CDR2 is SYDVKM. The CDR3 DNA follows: TGTGCCAGCAGGACGGGACTAGCGGGATACGAGCAGTACTTC. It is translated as CASRTGLAGYEQYF.

The CDR3 sequence: CASLGQTGGGEQYF. As DNA, the CDR3 is TGTGCCAGCCTCGGCCAGACCGGAGGGGGAGAGCAGTACTTC. This chain joins TRBV18 and TRBJ2-7, with D perhaps assigned TRBD1 or TRBD2 (6 bases each). V gave up 8 bases and J gave up 7 bases, with 21 bases separating them. Germline CDR1 KGHSH, CDR2 LQKENI. This CDR3 contains 14 residues.

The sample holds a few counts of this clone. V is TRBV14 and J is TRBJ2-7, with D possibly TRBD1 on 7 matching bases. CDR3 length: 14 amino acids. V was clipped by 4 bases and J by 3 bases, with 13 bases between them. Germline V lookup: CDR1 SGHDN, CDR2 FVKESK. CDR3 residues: CASSRGTANYEQYF. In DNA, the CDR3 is TGTGCCAGCAGCCGCGGGACAGCTAACTACGAGCAGTACTTC.

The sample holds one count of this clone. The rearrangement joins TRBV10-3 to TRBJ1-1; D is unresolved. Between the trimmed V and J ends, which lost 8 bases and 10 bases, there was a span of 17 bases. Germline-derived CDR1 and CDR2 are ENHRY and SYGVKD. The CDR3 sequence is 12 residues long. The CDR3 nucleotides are TGTGCCATCTCCGGCCTCACGACGGGAGCTTTCTTT. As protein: CAISGLTTGAFF.

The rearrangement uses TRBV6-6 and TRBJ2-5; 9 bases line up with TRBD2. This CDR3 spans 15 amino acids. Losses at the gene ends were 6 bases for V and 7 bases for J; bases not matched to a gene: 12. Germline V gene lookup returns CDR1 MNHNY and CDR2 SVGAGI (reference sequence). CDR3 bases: TGTGCCAGCAGCCACGATGCGGGAGGGCCGGGGACCCAGTACTTC. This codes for CASSHDAGGPGTQYF.

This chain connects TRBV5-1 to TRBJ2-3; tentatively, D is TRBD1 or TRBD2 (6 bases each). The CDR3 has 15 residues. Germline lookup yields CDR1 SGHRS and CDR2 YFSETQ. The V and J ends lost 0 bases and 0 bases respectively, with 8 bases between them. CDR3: CASSLGGTSTDTQYF. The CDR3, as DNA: TGCGCCAGCAGCTTGGGCGGGACAAGCACAGATACGCAGTATTTT.

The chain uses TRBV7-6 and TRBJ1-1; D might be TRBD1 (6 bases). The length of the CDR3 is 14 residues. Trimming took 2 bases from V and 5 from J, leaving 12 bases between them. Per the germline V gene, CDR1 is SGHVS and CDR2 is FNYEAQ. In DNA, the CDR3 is TGTGCCAGCAGCTTAATACAGGGAGGAACTGAAGCTTTCTTT. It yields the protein CASSLIQGGTEAFF.

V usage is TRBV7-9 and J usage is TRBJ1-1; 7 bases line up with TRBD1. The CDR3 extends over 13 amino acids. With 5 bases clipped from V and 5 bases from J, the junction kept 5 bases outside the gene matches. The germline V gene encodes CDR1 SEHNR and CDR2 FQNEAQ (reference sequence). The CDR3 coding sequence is TGTGCCAGCAGCCCCAAGACAGGGACTGAAGCTTTCTTT. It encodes CASSPKTGTEAFF.

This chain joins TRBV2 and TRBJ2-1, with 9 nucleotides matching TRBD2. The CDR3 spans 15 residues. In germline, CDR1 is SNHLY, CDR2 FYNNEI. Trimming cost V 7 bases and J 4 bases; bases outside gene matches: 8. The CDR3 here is CASKSTSGTYNEQFF. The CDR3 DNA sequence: TGTGCCAGCAAGTCGACTAGCGGTACTTACAATGAGCAGTTCTTC. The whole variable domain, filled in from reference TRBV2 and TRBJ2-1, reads EPEVTQTPSHQVTQMGQEVILRCVPISNHLYFYWYRQILGQKVEFLVSFYNNEISEKSEIFDDQFSVERPDGSNFTLKIRSTKLEDSAMYFCASKSTSGTYNEQFFGPGTRLTVL.

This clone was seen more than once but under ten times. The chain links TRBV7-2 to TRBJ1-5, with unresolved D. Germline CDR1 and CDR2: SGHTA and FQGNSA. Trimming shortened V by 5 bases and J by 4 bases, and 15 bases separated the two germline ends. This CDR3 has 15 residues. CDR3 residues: CASSTTRQENQPQHF. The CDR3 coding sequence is TGTGCCAGCAGCACTACCCGCCAGGAAAATCAGCCCCAGCATTTT. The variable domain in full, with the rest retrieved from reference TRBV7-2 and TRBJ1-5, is GAGVSQSPSNKVTEKGKDVELRCDPISGHTALYWYRQSLGQGLEFLIYFQGNSAPDKSGLPSDRFSAERTGGSVSTLTIQRTQQEDSAVYLCASSTTRQENQPQHFGDGTRLSIL.

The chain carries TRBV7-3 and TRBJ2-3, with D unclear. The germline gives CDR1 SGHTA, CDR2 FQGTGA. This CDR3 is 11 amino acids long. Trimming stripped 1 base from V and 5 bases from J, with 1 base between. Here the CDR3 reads CASSLKDTQYF. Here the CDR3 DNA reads TGTGCCAGCAGCTTAAAAGATACGCAGTATTTT. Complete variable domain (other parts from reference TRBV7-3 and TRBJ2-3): GAGVSQTPSNKVTEKGKYVELRCDPISGHTALYWYRQSLGQGPEFLIYFQGTGAADDSGLPNDRFFAVRPEGSVSTLKIQRTERGDSAVYLCASSLKDTQYFGPGTRLTVL.

CDR3 protein: CASSPGSAVSYNEQFF. In DNA form, the CDR3 reads TGTGCCAGCTCACCCGGGTCGGCAGTGAGCTACAATGAGCAGTTCTTC. V gene TRBV18 combines with J gene TRBJ2-1, with no clear D. The CDR3 is made up of 16 amino acids. Looked up from germline, CDR1 is KGHSH and CDR2 is LQKENI. Trimming took off 3 bases at V and 3 bases at J, with 15 bases between the two ends.

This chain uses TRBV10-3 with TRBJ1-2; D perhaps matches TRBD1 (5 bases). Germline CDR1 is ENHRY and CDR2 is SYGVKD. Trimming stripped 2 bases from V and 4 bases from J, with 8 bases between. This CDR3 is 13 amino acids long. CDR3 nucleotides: TGTGCCATCAGTGAGAAACAGGTCTATGGCTACACCTTC. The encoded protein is CAISEKQVYGYTF.

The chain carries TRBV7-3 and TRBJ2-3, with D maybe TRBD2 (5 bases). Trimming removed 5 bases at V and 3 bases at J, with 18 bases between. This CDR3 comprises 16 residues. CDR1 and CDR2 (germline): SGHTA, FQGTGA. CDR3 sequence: CASSRGSGSVTDTQYF. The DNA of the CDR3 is TGTGCCAGCAGCCGCGGGTCGGGGTCCGTAACAGATACGCAGTATTTT.

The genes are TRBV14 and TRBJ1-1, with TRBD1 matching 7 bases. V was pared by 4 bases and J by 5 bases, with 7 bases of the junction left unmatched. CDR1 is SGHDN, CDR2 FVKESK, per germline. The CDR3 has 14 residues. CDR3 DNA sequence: TGTGCCAGCAGCCTTACAGGGGTATGGACTGAAGCTTTCTTT. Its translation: CASSLTGVWTEAFF.